This is a list of T cell receptor beta chains from one sample in a study of identical twins. From the 5' RACE reads, TCRdb called clonotypes with MiXCR, one entry per CDR3 protein. The table includes 250,000 or so distinct CDR3 sequences, about 8.9% detected once. These same records also appear under a second study, on yellow fever vaccine responses in identical twins.

The source material was CD8+ T cells sorted from blood. These receptors were collected from a woman aged 18-29 years in good health. The CDR3 runs from the conserved cysteine through the conserved F or W. D genes are given only for firm matches. The size entry is marked missing in some rows and otherwise reads once, few, many or a size class.

V gene,J gene,CDR3 length,clone size,D gene,CDR3 protein,CDR3 DNA
TRBV6-4,TRBJ1-4,18,.,.,CTSSSQHFLDTYNEKLFF,TGTACCAGCAGTTCTCAACATTTCCTGGACACCTATAATGAAAAACTGTTTTTT
TRBV4-2,TRBJ2-7,13,few,.,CASSQRSHYEQYF,TGTGCCAGCAGCCAGAGAAGCCACTACGAGCAGTACTTC
TRBV7-2,TRBJ2-7,14,many,TRBD2,CASSLLAVVSEQYF,TGTGCCAGCAGCTTACTAGCGGTGGTCAGCGAGCAGTACTTC
TRBV27,TRBJ1-4,15,.,TRBD1,CASSTGTGTNEKLFF,TGTGCCAGCAGCACAGGGACAGGTACTAATGAAAAACTGTTTTTT
TRBV15,TRBJ2-7,13,many,.,CATSVDAVREQYF,TGTGCCACCAGCGTGGACGCGGTACGGGAGCAGTACTTC
TRBV4-3,TRBJ2-1,12,.,.,CASSQFSGEQFF,TGCGCCAGCAGCCAATTTTCTGGTGAGCAGTTCTTC
TRBV25-1,TRBJ2-5,10,many,.,CASSRGTQYF,TGTGCCAGCAGCAGGGGAACCCAGTACTTC
TRBV7-9,TRBJ2-1,17,many,.,CASSSAASKSSYNEQFF,TGTGCCAGCAGCTCAGCCGCGTCTAAGAGCTCCTACAATGAGCAGTTCTTC
TRBV4-1,TRBJ2-3,17,.,TRBD2,CASSQEGLAYSTDTQYF,TGCGCCAGCAGCCAAGAGGGACTAGCGTATAGCACAGATACGCAGTATTTT
TRBV4-3,TRBJ1-2,14,many,.,CASSQDTGGYGYTF,TGCGCCAGCAGCCAAGATACCGGGGGCTATGGCTACACCTTC
TRBV11-2,TRBJ2-5,17,.,TRBD2,CASSLDPSGGAEETQYF,TGTGCCAGCAGCTTAGATCCGAGCGGGGGGGCCGAAGAGACCCAGTACTTC
TRBV5-1,TRBJ2-6,15,few,.,CASSFNQGGANVLTF,TGCGCCAGCAGCTTCAACCAAGGTGGGGCCAACGTCCTGACTTTC
TRBV27,TRBJ2-1,15,few,.,CASSLGSSTQNEQFF,TGTGCCAGCAGTTTAGGGAGTAGCACACAGAATGAGCAGTTCTTC
TRBV6-1,TRBJ2-7,15,few,TRBD1,CASSLNPGQSYEQYF,TGTGCCAGCAGCCTTAATCCGGGACAGAGCTACGAGCAGTACTTC
TRBV12-3/TRBV12-4,TRBJ2-1,17,few,TRBD1,CASSPRFGDSEYNEQFF,TGTGCCAGCAGTCCCCGTTTTGGGGACAGTGAATACAATGAGCAGTTCTTC
TRBV7-9,TRBJ2-5,17,.,.,CASSFPKTGVEQETQYF,TGTGCCAGCAGCTTCCCAAAAACGGGGGTTGAACAAGAGACCCAGTACTTC
TRBV12-3/TRBV12-4,TRBJ2-5,17,many,TRBD2,CASSSGTSGGLRETQYF,TGTGCCAGCAGTTCCGGGACTAGCGGGGGCCTCCGGGAGACCCAGTACTTC
TRBV29-1,TRBJ1-2,14,.,.,CSVEDPGGRYGYTF,TGCAGCGTTGAAGATCCCGGGGGGCGATATGGCTACACCTTC
TRBV29-1,TRBJ1-1,16,few,TRBD1,CSVCVPALGTGNEAFF,TGCAGCGTTTGTGTACCCGCCCTCGGGACAGGAAATGAAGCTTTCTTT
TRBV7-9,TRBJ2-4,16,few,.,CASSLARGIAKNIQYF,TGTGCCAGCAGCTTAGCCCGGGGGATAGCCAAAAACATTCAGTACTTC
TRBV20-1,TRBJ2-7,15,.,TRBD2,CSARDHISGGYEQYF,TGCAGTGCTAGAGATCACATTAGCGGGGGATACGAGCAGTACTTC
TRBV11-2,TRBJ1-1,14,few,.,CASSLVEGYTEAFF,TGTGCCAGCAGCTTAGTCGAGGGATACACTGAAGCTTTCTTT
TRBV11-1,TRBJ2-1,18,few,.,CASSPLFSGGSSYNEQFF,TGTGCCAGCAGCCCCCTGTTTAGCGGAGGAAGCTCCTACAATGAGCAGTTCTTC
TRBV5-1,TRBJ2-1,15,few,.,CASSSSDRVYNEQFF,TGCGCCAGCAGCTCTTCCGACAGAGTTTACAATGAGCAGTTCTTC
TRBV6-2/TRBV6-3,TRBJ2-2,17,few,TRBD1,CASSLDRGQMNTGELFF,TGTGCCAGCAGCCTCGACCGGGGACAGATGAACACCGGGGAGCTGTTTTTT
TRBV7-9,TRBJ2-3,15,many,.,CASSLVPASTDTQYF,TGTGCCAGCAGCTTAGTCCCCGCTAGCACAGATACGCAGTATTTT
TRBV27,TRBJ2-7,13,many,.,CASSFSGQGEQYF,TGTGCCAGCAGTTTTTCAGGGCAAGGCGAGCAGTACTTC
TRBV29-1,TRBJ2-7,13,many,.,CSVESDSSYEQYF,TGCAGCGTTGAGTCGGACAGCTCCTACGAGCAGTACTTC
TRBV11-1,TRBJ2-1,18,few,TRBD2,CASSYPPPIAGDSYEQFF,TGTGCCAGCAGCTACCCCCCTCCTATAGCGGGAGATAGCTATGAGCAGTTCTTC
TRBV7-9,TRBJ1-6,17,many,.,CASSTPSGGEYNSPLHF,TGTGCCAGCAGCACCCCATCCGGGGGCGAATATAATTCACCCCTCCACTTT
TRBV11-2,TRBJ2-3,19,.,TRBD2,CASSLGGLAGASSTDTQYF,TGTGCCAGCAGCTTAGGAGGACTAGCGGGAGCCTCTAGCACAGATACGCAGTATTTT
TRBV20-1,TRBJ2-3,19,few,TRBD2,CSARDVFGGGRVPTDTQYF,TGCAGTGCTAGAGACGTTTTTGGCGGGGGGCGAGTCCCCACAGATACGCAGTATTTT
TRBV2,TRBJ2-1,15,many,.,CATAGAGGRNNEQFF,TGTGCCACAGCCGGCGCAGGAGGACGTAACAATGAGCAGTTCTTC
TRBV29-1,TRBJ2-1,11,many,TRBD2,CSVDVAGRQFF,TGCAGCGTTGACGTAGCGGGACGGCAGTTCTTC
TRBV9,TRBJ2-1,19,.,TRBD2,CASSVRQPTSASSYNEQFF,TGTGCCAGCAGCGTTAGGCAACCAACTAGCGCTAGCTCCTACAATGAGCAGTTCTTC
TRBV4-1,TRBJ2-7,15,many,TRBD2,CASSQSGSVSYEQYF,TGCGCCAGCAGCCAGAGCGGGAGTGTCTCCTACGAGCAGTACTTC
TRBV5-1,TRBJ2-1,14,many,.,CASSPGSSLNEQFF,TGCGCCAGCAGCCCCGGGTCGTCTCTTAATGAGCAGTTCTTC